Listed here are 30 T cell receptor beta chains from one sample, sequenced in a study of cytomegalovirus exposure and HLA in healthy donors. Both 60 Vbeta primers and 13 Jbeta primers went into the PCR. The method was immunoSEQ multiplex PCR; TCRdb's version includes in-frame clones alone and lacks a portion of them. The data show 95,000 to 150,000 clones, with roughly three fifths seen just once and about 8.3% held by the top ten. Sequences were obtained from PBMCs. These receptors were taken from a woman aged 35 to 49 in good health and CMV-seropositive.

J is TRBJ2-5 and V is TRBV29-1; no clear D gene. TRBJ2-7 explains the end of the DNA better; the J call may be wrong. This CDR3 spans 13 amino acids. Germline V gene data show CDR1 as SQVTM and CDR2 as ANQGSEA. The CDR3 DNA follows: TGCAGCGTTGAACAGGCTTTGCCCTACGAGCAGTACTTC. Protein: CSVEQALPYEQYF.

The chain is built from TRBV6-5 and TRBJ1-1, with D perhaps matching TRBD1 (5 bases). Germline V gene lookup returns CDR1 MNHEY and CDR2 SVGAGI. The V gene lost 6 bases and the J gene lost 0 bases, with 11 bases spanning the gap. The CDR3 is made up of 14 amino acids. CDR3 DNA sequence: TGTGCCAGCAGGCGGGGGACCGTGAACACTGAAGCTTTCTTT. Its protein is CASRRGTVNTEAFF.

As regards this clone: At one of its ends the junction is not consistent with the germline gene, which may arise from a read error. V gene TRBV7-7 combines with J gene TRBJ2-7; no reliable D call. Germline CDR1 and CDR2: SSHAT and FNYEAQ (reference sequence). The CDR3 is 14 amino acids. CDR3 DNA: TGTGCTAGCAGCTTAGACCCAGGCTCCTACGAGCAGTACTTC. As protein: CASSLDPGSYEQYF.

The chain carries TRBV5-8 and TRBJ1-4; no clear D. The V gene's germline CDR1 is SGHTS and CDR2 YDEGEE. The V gene lost 0 bases and the J gene lost 0 bases, with 6 bases spanning the gap. The CDR3 covers 15 residues. The CDR3 nucleotides read TGTGCCAGCAGCTTGGGGGCCGCAACTAATGAAAAACTGTTTTTT. Translating gives CASSLGAATNEKLFF.

This clone was observed a handful of times. The rearrangement uses TRBV4-1 and TRBJ1-2; D is undetermined. Looked up from germline, CDR1 is MGHRA and CDR2 is YSYEKL. This CDR3 has 14 residues. Trimming took off 1 base at V and 3 bases at J, with 9 bases between the two ends. Written as DNA, the CDR3 is TGCGCCAGCAGCCAAGTTAGGGAGGACTATGGCTACACCTTC. Its protein product is CASSQVREDYGYTF.

The chain has TRBV2 and TRBJ2-7, with D possibly being TRBD1 (8 bases). The CDR3 has 14 residues. CDR1 and CDR2 (germline): SNHLY, FYNNEI. Trimming took 6 bases from V and 1 from J, leaving 13 bases between them. In nucleotides, the CDR3 is TGTGCCAGCAGGTCACAGGGGGGGTCCTACGAGCAGTACTTC. Its protein product is CASRSQGGSYEQYF.

The chain employs TRBV6-4 and TRBJ2-1; TRBD1 aligns across 8 bases. The CDR3 is 13 amino acids. The germline gives CDR1 MRHNA, CDR2 SNTAGT. V dropped 3 bases and J dropped 9; count of bases not matched to a gene: 4. CDR3 DNA sequence: TGTGCCAGCAGTGAACAACAGGGGGGTGAGCAGTTCTTC. Its translation: CASSEQQGGEQFF.

V gene TRBV27 combines with J gene TRBJ1-5; D perhaps matches TRBD1 (5 bases). Germline V lookup: CDR1 MNHEY, CDR2 SMNVEV (reference sequence). V was shortened by 3 bases and J by 3 bases, with 12 bases between the two germline ends. CDR3 length: 15 residues. CDR3 nucleotides: TGTGCCAGCAGTTTGGGGGGGGATCTCAATCAGCCCCAGCATTTT. Translated, it gives CASSLGGDLNQPQHF.

The chain uses TRBV7-2 and TRBJ2-3; 12 nucleotides align to TRBD1. CDR1 SGHTA and CDR2 FQGNSA come from the germline V gene. The CDR3 totals 17 residues. V was pared by 2 bases and J by 1 base, with 4 bases of the junction left unmatched. CDR3 sequence: CASSLTGTGGRTDTQYF. The CDR3 region has the DNA TGTGCCAGCAGCTTAACCGGGACAGGGGGCCGCACAGATACGCAGTATTTT.

The rearrangement uses TRBV2 and TRBJ2-3; 8 bases align to TRBD1. Unmatched junction bases numbered 8, after V lost 6 bases and J lost 3 bases. CDR3 size: 15 residues. CDR1 is SNHLY and CDR2 is FYNNEI in the germline V gene. The CDR3 loop is CASRAGQGGTDTQYF. The DNA of the CDR3 is TGTGCCAGCAGAGCCGGACAGGGCGGGACAGATACGCAGTATTTT.

This chain connects TRBV19 to TRBJ1-1; 8 nucleotides agree with TRBD1. V was clipped by 3 bases and J by 8 bases; unmatched bases: 11. CDR3 size: 15 residues. CDR1 is LNHDA, CDR2 SQIVND, per germline (reference sequence). CDR3 DNA: TGTGCCAGTAGTATCCAGGGGGCGAATATCCGCGAAGCTTTCTTT. Amino acid sequence: CASSIQGANIREAFF.

The chain combines TRBV7-8 with TRBJ2-5; 7 bases align to TRBD2. Germline assignment: CDR1 SGHVS and CDR2 FQNEAQ. The ends lost 0 bases at V and 2 bases at J; junction bases unmatched: 6. CDR3 size: 16 residues. In nucleotides, the CDR3 is TGTGCCAGCAGCTTAGCGGGAGGGCGAGGACAAGAGACCCAGTACTTC. This gives the protein CASSLAGGRGQETQYF.

The rearrangement uses TRBV5-1 and TRBJ2-7; D may be TRBD1 (6 bases). This CDR3 is built from 16 residues. Trimming pared 0 bases from V and 3 bases from J, leaving 16 bases between. Per the germline V gene, CDR1 is SGHRS and CDR2 is YFSETQ. The CDR3 here is CASSLGQERNFYEQYF. The CDR3 nucleotides read TGCGCCAGCAGCTTGGGACAGGAAAGAAACTTCTACGAGCAGTACTTC.

The CDR3: CASRRVREADGYTF. CDR3 nucleotide sequence: TGTGCCAGTAGGAGGGTTCGGGAGGCTGATGGCTACACCTTC. This chain connects TRBV6-1 to TRBJ1-2, with D unresolved. V dropped 9 bases and J dropped 6 bases, with 20 bases sitting between them. Germline CDR1 and CDR2: MNHNS and SASEGT. The CDR3 runs 14 residues.

The genes are TRBV5-1 and TRBJ2-7, with D possibly being TRBD2 (6 bases). The CDR3 loop spans 14 amino acids. Trimming took 5 bases from V and 4 from J, leaving 16 bases between them. The germline V gene encodes CDR1 SGHRS and CDR2 YFSETQ. The CDR3 loop reads CASREGGTIYEQYF. CDR3 nucleotides: TGCGCCAGCAGGGAGGGAGGCACCATTTACGAGCAGTACTTC.

This chain joins TRBV6-1 and TRBJ1-6; D remains ambiguous. The CDR3 has 14 amino acids. The germline V gene encodes CDR1 MNHNS and CDR2 SASEGT. CDR3 amino acids: CAGQGSSYNSPLHF. In DNA, the CDR3 is TGTGCGGGCCAAGGGAGCTCCTATAATTCACCCCTCCACTTT.

In its sample, this clone was seen a few times. The genes are TRBV9 and TRBJ2-3, with TRBD2 as a possible D gene (5 bases). With 0 bases removed from V and 4 bases from J, the gap between germline ends came to 9 bases. The CDR3 totals 14 residues. The germline CDR1 and CDR2 sequences are SGDLS and YYNGEE. CDR3 coding DNA: TGTGCCAGCAGCGTAGCTGGGGAGCCAGATACGCAGTATTTT. This gives the protein CASSVAGEPDTQYF.

The genes are TRBV29-1 and TRBJ2-3; unclear D gene. The V and J ends lost 1 base and 0 bases respectively, with 8 bases between them. The V gene's germline CDR1 is SQVTM and CDR2 ANQGSEA. The CDR3 runs 14 residues. The CDR3, as DNA: TGCAGCGTTGAAGGACTCAAAAGCACAGATACGCAGTATTTT. Its protein is CSVEGLKSTDTQYF.

The genes are TRBV6-4 and TRBJ2-5; D perhaps matches TRBD1 (6 bases). Per germline, CDR1 MRHNA and CDR2 SNTAGT. The CDR3 is 11 residues long. V was pared by 9 bases and J by 13 bases, with 18 bases between. The CDR3 DNA reads as TGTGCCAGGTGCAACGATATGACAGGGTACTTC. This encodes CARCNDMTGYF.

The J gene is TRBJ2-3, the V gene TRBV11-2; D possibly corresponds to TRBD2 (6 bases). V was clipped by 7 bases and J by 1 base, with 18 bases between them. This CDR3 comprises 16 residues. CDR1 SGHAT and CDR2 FQNNGV come from the germline V gene. CDR3 sequence (DNA): TGTGCCAGCAACCCGTGGGGGAGGAAGGGCACAGATACGCAGTATTTT. Translated: CASNPWGRKGTDTQYF.

The chain couples TRBV7-9 to TRBJ1-2; D call uncertain. The CDR3 is 14 amino acids. The germline gives CDR1 SEHNR, CDR2 FQNEAQ (reference sequence). V was cut by 7 bases and J by 1 base, with 13 bases left in between. The CDR3, as DNA: TGTGCCAGCACTCTGGGCAGTCATAACTATGGCTACACCTTC. This gives the protein CASTLGSHNYGYTF.

The chain employs TRBV7-9 and TRBJ2-7; D gene ambiguous. The V end was cut by 1 base, the J end by 6 bases, with 10 bases between. The CDR3 covers 13 residues. The germline V gene has CDR1 SEHNR and CDR2 FQNEAQ (reference sequence). CDR3 amino acids: CASSLVEFGEQYF. The CDR3 DNA follows: TGTGCCAGCAGCTTAGTGGAGTTCGGCGAGCAGTACTTC. The complete variable domain, with remaining parts taken from reference TRBV7-9 and TRBJ2-7, reads DTGVSQNPRHKITKRGQNVTFRCDPISEHNRLYWYRQTLGQGPEFLTYFQNEAQLEKSRLLSDRFSAERPKGSFSTLEIQRTEQGDSAMYLCASSLVEFGEQYFGPGTRLTVT.

There are a few counts of this clone. The gene calls are TRBV7-9 and TRBJ1-1; 10 nucleotides match TRBD1. The V and J ends lost 5 bases and 0 bases, in that order; junction bases with no gene match: 6. From germline, CDR1 is SEHNR and CDR2 FQNEAQ (reference sequence). This CDR3 spans 16 amino acids. The CDR3 DNA reads as TGTGCCAGCAGCCTGGACAGGGGGGTAGTGAACACTGAAGCTTTCTTT. Translation: CASSLDRGVVNTEAFF.

J is TRBJ1-1 and V is TRBV30; possibly TRBD1 for D (5 bases). The CDR3 extends over 13 amino acids. Trimming cost V 0 bases and J 6 bases, with 11 bases left between them. Germline V gives CDR1 GTSNPN, CDR2 SVGIG (reference sequence). CDR3 bases: TGTGCCTGGAGTGTGCAAGGGGAGGCTGAAGCTTTCTTT. Protein sequence: CAWSVQGEAEAFF.

The chain joins TRBV23-1 to TRBJ1-2; a weak D match, TRBD1 (6 bases). TRBV23-1 is an ORF, with its function uncertain. CDR3 length: 17 amino acids. Trimming removed 0 bases from V and 0 bases from J, with 14 bases in between. The chain's CDR3 is CASSQSKGGRSNYGYTF. CDR3 DNA: TGCGCCAGCAGTCAATCGAAGGGGGGGAGATCTAACTATGGCTACACCTTC.

The chain carries TRBV7-2 and TRBJ1-2; D unclear. Deletions cut 0 bases from V and 4 bases from J, with 9 bases between. CDR3 size: 14 residues. Germline V gene lookup returns CDR1 SGHTA and CDR2 FQGNSA. Here the CDR3 reads CASSLAGALYGYTF. DNA of the CDR3: TGTGCCAGCAGCTTAGCAGGAGCACTCTATGGCTACACCTTC. The whole variable domain, remainder taken from reference TRBV7-2 and TRBJ1-2, is GAGVSQSPSNKVTEKGKDVELRCDPISGHTALYWYRQSLGQGLEFLIYFQGNSAPDKSGLPSDRFSAERTGGSVSTLTIQRTQQEDSAVYLCASSLAGALYGYTFGSGTRLTVV.

The chain uses TRBV6-5 and TRBJ2-7; 10 nucleotides align to TRBD1. J gave up 1 base and V 7 bases, and 4 bases lay outside the gene matches. CDR3 length: 14 residues. Germline assignment: CDR1 MNHEY and CDR2 SVGAGI. CDR3 DNA: TGTGCCAGCACCAGACAGGGGGCTTCCTACGAGCAGTACTTC. Translation: CASTRQGASYEQYF.

The chain has TRBV28 and TRBJ2-5; 13 bases fit TRBD2. The DNA end lines up better with TRBJ2-7; the J call may be wrong. The CDR3 extends over 17 amino acids. Germline V gives CDR1 MDHEN, CDR2 SYDVKM. CDR3 nucleotides: TGTGCCAGCAGTATACTAGCGGGAGGGCCTAGGCCCTACGAGCAGTACTTC. It is translated as CASSILAGGPRPYEQYF.

The rearrangement joins TRBV2 to TRBJ2-7; D unresolved. Per the germline V gene, CDR1 is SNHLY and CDR2 is FYNNEI. V lost 7 bases to trimming and J lost 2 bases, with 9 bases between them. The CDR3 contains 12 residues. The CDR3 DNA is TGTGCCAGCACCCGCGTCCCCTACGAGCAGTACTTC. Amino acid sequence: CASTRVPYEQYF.

The genes are TRBV28 and TRBJ2-7; the match to TRBD1 covers 9 bases. This CDR3 is 13 amino acids long. Germline-derived CDR1 and CDR2 are MDHEN and SYDVKM. J was trimmed by 4 bases and V by 8 bases; bases with no gene match: 6. Here the CDR3 DNA reads TGTGCCAGCGGACAGGGGCCCCTTTACGAGCAGTACTTC. Its protein is CASGQGPLYEQYF.